Listed here are 20 T cell receptor beta chains from one sample, sequenced in a study of blood T cell repertoires in COVID-19. The table came from immunoSEQ multiplex PCR; TCRdb's copy has only in-frame clones and leaves some out. The table shows 300,000 to 450,000 clones, with 89% occurring only once. Sequences were obtained from peripheral blood. The receptor source for this set is a woman between 55 and 75 years old with COVID-19, enrolled during active disease.

V is TRBV9 and J is TRBJ1-4; D is undetermined. This CDR3 is built from 13 residues. V lost 3 bases and J 8 bases, leaving 11 bases between the germline ends. CDR1 and CDR2 from the germline V gene are SGDLS and YYNGEE. The CDR3 here is CASSERPSEKLFF. In DNA form, the CDR3 reads TGTGCCAGCAGCGAGAGGCCCTCGGAAAAACTGTTTTTT. Variable domain in full (rest from reference TRBV9 and TRBJ1-4): DSGVTQTPKHLITATGQRVTLRCSPRSGDLSVYWYQQSLDQGLQFLIQYYNGEERAKGNILERFSAQQFPDLHSELNLSSLELGDSALYFCASSERPSEKLFFGSGTQLSVL.

The chain links TRBV19 to TRBJ1-5; D not certain. This CDR3 has 15 amino acids. Germline V gene data show CDR1 as LNHDA and CDR2 as SQIVND (reference sequence). The V and J ends lost 6 bases and 3 bases respectively, with 15 bases between them. The CDR3 bases are TGTGCCAGTAGAAAAACAGACGGATACAATCAGCCCCAGCATTTT. This gives the protein CASRKTDGYNQPQHF.

This rearrangement joins TRBV4-1 to TRBJ2-5, with D uncertain. The CDR3 has 12 residues. Germline CDR1 and CDR2: MGHRA and YSYEKL. V lost 3 bases, J lost 3 bases, and 5 bases lay in between. The DNA of the CDR3 is TGCGCCAGCAGCCAGGCAGAAGAGACCCAGTACTTC. It is translated as CASSQAEETQYF.

This clone was detected only a few times. The junction departs from germline at one end; a sequencing error may be responsible. This sequence joins TRBV5-4 and TRBJ1-6; D not resolved. This CDR3 has 14 amino acids. Germline V CDR1 and CDR2: SGHNT, YYREEE (reference sequence). Here the CDR3 DNA reads TGTGCCAGCAGCCTTAGGGAGCTTAATTCAGCCCTCCACTTT. This sequence encodes CASSLRELNSALHF.

The chain links TRBV4-1 to TRBJ1-2, with 9 bases that match TRBD1. Germline V CDR1 and CDR2: MGHRA, YSYEKL. Germline trimming cut 4 bases from V and 3 bases from J; bases unmatched to any gene: 6. The CDR3 runs to 15 residues. CDR3 DNA: TGCGCCAGCAGCCGACAGACAGGGGGAGACTATGGCTACACCTTC. Its protein is CASSRQTGGDYGYTF.

The V and J genes are TRBV5-1 and TRBJ1-1, with D uncertain. The V and J ends lost 0 bases and 4 bases respectively, with 7 bases between them. The CDR3 contains 13 residues. The germline CDR1 and CDR2 sequences are SGHRS and YFSETQ. In DNA form, the CDR3 reads TGCGCCAGCAGCTTGGACTCAACCACTGAAGCTTTCTTT. This encodes CASSLDSTTEAFF.

The chain is built from TRBV4-2 and TRBJ1-3; D may be TRBD1 (6 bases). In germline, CDR1 is LGHNA, CDR2 YNFKEQ. V lost 1 base and J 2 bases, leaving 6 bases between the germline ends. The CDR3 totals 14 residues. CDR3 bases: TGTGCCAGCAGCCAAGGACAGGCTGGAAACACCATATATTTT. Its protein product is CASSQGQAGNTIYF.

The rearrangement links TRBV27 to TRBJ1-4; 7 bases are a match to TRBD1. The CDR3 is made up of 14 amino acids. V dropped 5 bases and J dropped 11; count of bases not matched to a gene: 11. The germline gives CDR1 MNHEY, CDR2 SMNVEV (reference sequence). CDR3 bases: TGTGCCAGCAGTGGGGACAGCGGAAATGCGAAACTGTTTTTT. Translation: CASSGDSGNAKLFF.

The rearrangement uses TRBV21-1 and TRBJ1-3. TRBV21-1 corresponds to a pseudogene. This CDR3 region has 17 residues. CDR3 sequence reads: CASSPGGGEISGNTIYF. Here the CDR3 DNA reads TGTGCCAGCAGCCCCGGAGGGGGGGAGATCTCTGGAAACACCATATATTTT.

The chain combines TRBV4-2 with TRBJ2-1; D gene ambiguous. The CDR3 runs to 17 residues. The germline gives CDR1 LGHNA, CDR2 YNFKEQ. The ends were cut back, 0 bases at V and 3 bases at J, with 15 bases in the middle. The CDR3 here is CASSQDSRLVLYNEQFF. In DNA form, the CDR3 reads TGTGCCAGCAGCCAAGATTCCCGCCTAGTTCTCTACAATGAGCAGTTCTTC.

This sequence joins TRBV7-2 and TRBJ2-5; D gene unclear. The germline V gene has CDR1 SGHTA and CDR2 FQGNSA. V shed 5 bases and J shed 5 bases, with 15 bases lying between them. The CDR3 loop spans 14 amino acids. Here the CDR3 reads CASSLWAGGETQYF. The CDR3 DNA reads TGTGCCAGCAGCCTTTGGGCAGGTGGGGAGACCCAGTACTTC.

The CDR3 bases are TGTGCCAGCACCCCGGGACTAGCGGGGGGGACCGAGCAGTACTTC. It codes for CASTPGLAGGTEQYF. This chain uses TRBV5-4 with TRBJ2-7; 16 nucleotides match TRBD2. Per germline, CDR1 SGHNT and CDR2 YYREEE (reference sequence). V lost 6 bases to trimming and J lost 6 bases; unmatched junction nucleotides: 6. The length of the CDR3 is 15 residues.

This clone was observed once. The V gene is TRBV19, the J gene TRBJ1-5; the D gene is possibly TRBD1 (6 bases). The CDR3 has 15 residues. Trimming cost V 5 bases and J 7 bases, with 18 bases left between them. In germline, CDR1 is LNHDA, CDR2 SQIVND (reference sequence). CDR3 coding DNA: TGTGCCAGTAGTCCCGTCCTAACAGGGTACCAGCCCCAGCATTTT. It encodes CASSPVLTGYQPQHF.

This clone appeared once. DNA for the CDR3: TGTGCCAGCAGCTTAATGGGGGGGGCTGAAGCTTTCTTT. Its protein product is CASSLMGGAEAFF. V and J are TRBV11-2 and TRBJ1-1; D is possibly TRBD1 (5 bases). This CDR3 is 13 amino acids long. Trimming removed 2 bases at V and 6 bases at J, with 10 bases between. The V gene's germline CDR1 is SGHAT and CDR2 FQNNGV.

Details on this clone: Other DNA sequences from this sample encode an identical CDR3 as well. The chain joins TRBV7-2 to TRBJ1-1; TRBD1 might be the D (5 bases). Germline V gene data show CDR1 as SGHTA and CDR2 as FQGNSA. The length of the CDR3 is 12 residues. The germline V and J ends were trimmed by 3 bases and 5 bases, with 7 bases remaining between them. The CDR3 reads CASSFAGTEAFF. As DNA, the CDR3 is TGTGCCAGCAGCTTTGCAGGGACTGAAGCTTTCTTT.

V gene TRBV7-9 combines with J gene TRBJ2-7; D not certain. The CDR3 spans 13 residues. V shed 7 bases and J shed 5 bases, with 15 bases lying between them. Germline-derived CDR1 and CDR2 are SEHNR and FQNEAQ (reference sequence). CDR3 DNA: TGTGCCAGCACCCTATTAACAGTCCACGAGCAGTACTTC. Translating gives CASTLLTVHEQYF.

The chain links TRBV6-1 to TRBJ2-3, with 8 bases matching TRBD1. V lost 1 base, J lost 2 bases, and 14 bases stayed unmatched. Germline-derived CDR1 and CDR2 are MNHNS and SASEGT. CDR3 length: 19 residues. CDR3 bases: TGTGCCAGCAGTGAAGACGGTTTCTCAGGACAGGGAATCACAGATACGCAGTATTTT. Encoded protein: CASSEDGFSGQGITDTQYF.

The genes are TRBV6-5 and TRBJ1-2, with TRBD1 as a possible D gene (5 bases). Trimming removed 6 bases at V and 8 bases at J, with 19 bases between. There are 14 residues in the CDR3. The germline V gene has CDR1 MNHEY and CDR2 SVGAGI. The CDR3 nucleotides are TGTGCCAGCAGCAACCCGGGACTGCCTAGCGGCTACACCTTC. This gives the protein CASSNPGLPSGYTF.

The V gene is TRBV28, the J gene TRBJ2-6; D may be TRBD1 (6 bases). This CDR3 is built from 17 residues. The germline V gene has CDR1 MDHEN and CDR2 SYDVKM. V gave up 6 bases and J gave up 2 bases, with 17 bases separating them. The CDR3 region has the DNA TGTGCCAGCAGGGACGGGACATATCTTACTGGGGCCAACGTCCTGACTTTC. Amino acids: CASRDGTYLTGANVLTF.

The V gene is TRBV6-4, the J gene TRBJ1-1, with 9 positions matching TRBD1. The V gene's germline CDR1 is MRHNA and CDR2 SNTAGT. The CDR3 has 14 residues. Germline trimming cut 5 bases from V and 6 bases from J; bases unmatched to any gene: 7. The DNA of the CDR3 is TGTGCCAGCAGTCCTACGGGACAGGGAGCTGAAGCTTTCTTT. It specifies CASSPTGQGAEAFF.